A single sample is the source of the 23 T cell receptor beta chains below, sequenced in a study of identical twins. TCRdb reprocessed the 5' RACE reads with MiXCR, giving one entry per CDR3 protein. The repertoire holds over 250,000 distinct CDR3 sequences, with less than 9.5% as singletons. These records were also assigned to another study, of yellow fever vaccine responses in identical twins.

Sequencing was done on a sample of CD8+ T cells sorted from blood. The receptors come from a woman between 18 and 30 years old in good health.

The chain joins TRBV3-1 to TRBJ1-1, with D possibly TRBD1 on 5 matching bases. The length of the CDR3 is 16 residues. Trimming stripped 0 bases from V and 6 bases from J, with 17 bases between. Germline CDR1 is LGHDT and CDR2 is YNNKEL (reference sequence). The CDR3 nucleotides read TGTGCCAGCAGCCAAGATGGGGCGGGGCCGGCGGCTGAAGCTTTCTTT. Residues: CASSQDGAGPAAEAFF.

This clonotype was seen a handful of times. The rearrangement joins TRBV7-9 to TRBJ1-4, with TRBD1 matching over 10 bases. Per the germline V gene, CDR1 is SEHNR and CDR2 is FQNEAQ (reference sequence). The CDR3 spans 14 residues. V lost 4 bases, J lost 7 bases, and 3 bases stayed unmatched. CDR3 residues: CASSSWDRGEKLFF. In DNA, the CDR3 is TGTGCCAGCAGCTCCTGGGACAGGGGTGAAAAACTGTTTTTT.

In its sample, this clonotype was seen many times. The rearrangement joins TRBV12-3 or TRBV12-4 to TRBJ1-4, with D unresolved. This CDR3 is 15 amino acids long. The V and J ends lost 5 bases and 6 bases respectively, with 16 bases between them. For the CDR3, the DNA is TGTGCCAGCAGTATTCGGCCCCTGGTAGATGAAAAACTGTTTTTT. As protein: CASSIRPLVDEKLFF.

This clonotype was counted between two and nine times. CDR3 residues: CASSYRDSLLNYGYTF. DNA of the CDR3: TGTGCCAGCAGTTACCGGGACAGCCTTCTTAACTATGGCTACACCTTC. The chain employs TRBV6-5 and TRBJ1-2; the match to TRBD1 covers 7 bases. Germline-derived CDR1 and CDR2 are MNHEY and SVGAGI. This CDR3 region has 16 residues. V was pared by 2 bases and J by 1 base, with 7 bases of the junction left unmatched.

This clonotype was seen a few times. The chain uses TRBV5-1 and TRBJ2-1; weak D call: TRBD1 (7 bases). Germline values: CDR1 SGHRS, CDR2 YFSETQ. V was clipped by 4 bases and J by 10 bases, with 24 bases between them. The CDR3 runs 16 residues. In DNA, the CDR3 is TGCGCCAGCAGCCTGGTTTTGGCAGACCCAGGGGGGGAGCAGTTCTTC. As protein: CASSLVLADPGGEQFF.

V gene TRBV6-2 or TRBV6-3 combines with J gene TRBJ1-1; unclear D gene. Germline values: CDR1 MNHEY, CDR2 SVGEGT. The CDR3 is 14 residues long. V was shortened by 1 base and J by 5 bases, with 11 bases between the two germline ends. The CDR3 is CASSYFLPGTEAFF. For the CDR3, the DNA is TGTGCCAGCAGTTACTTCCTACCAGGAACTGAAGCTTTCTTT.

This chain connects TRBV11-1 to TRBJ2-6, with D tentatively TRBD1 (6 bases). The V end was cut by 5 bases, the J end by 5 bases, with 22 bases between. Germline-derived CDR1 and CDR2 are SGHAT and FQDESV (reference sequence). The CDR3 has 18 residues. This chain's CDR3 is CASSKRGYRASRANVLTF. The CDR3 coding sequence is TGTGCCAGCAGCAAACGAGGGTACAGGGCTAGTCGGGCCAACGTCCTGACTTTC.

The chain uses TRBV20-1 and TRBJ2-3; D may match TRBD1 or TRBD2 (6 bases each). Germline V gene data show CDR1 as DFQATT and CDR2 as SNEGSKA (reference sequence). CDR3 size: 12 residues. The CDR3 protein is CSAPGEGGTQYF. CDR3 bases: TGCAGCGCCCCAGGAGAGGGGGGTACGCAGTATTTT.

This clonotype has just a few counts. The chain combines TRBV2 with TRBJ2-7, with a weak D call TRBD2 (5 bases). The CDR3 extends over 13 amino acids. Per germline, CDR1 SNHLY and CDR2 FYNNEI. The germline V and J ends were trimmed by 1 base and 5 bases, with 9 bases remaining between them. The CDR3 DNA is TGTGCCAGCAGTGAAGGAGGGTCCCACGAGCAGTACTTC. It is translated as CASSEGGSHEQYF.

This clonotype was seen at least ten times. V and J are TRBV25-1 and TRBJ2-7, with TRBD1 identical over 7 bases. V was clipped by 1 base and J by 3 bases; unmatched bases: 6. Germline CDR1 MGHDK, CDR2 SYGVNS. CDR3 length equals 15 residues. The CDR3 DNA sequence: TGTGCCAGCAGTGAATTTGGGGACAGCTTCTACGAGCAGTACTTC. It codes for CASSEFGDSFYEQYF.

V and J are TRBV24-1 and TRBJ2-3; D not resolved. Germline V CDR1 and CDR2: KGHDR, SFDVKD. This CDR3 comprises 17 residues. V was clipped by 2 bases and J by 7 bases, with 21 bases between them. The CDR3 coding sequence is TGTGCCACCAGTGATTCCTCGGCAGACTTGGTACCGAATACGCAGTATTTT. The encoded protein is CATSDSSADLVPNTQYF.

This clonotype was recorded at least ten times. The chain links TRBV24-1 to TRBJ2-6; weak D call: TRBD1 (5 bases). Germline V gives CDR1 KGHDR, CDR2 SFDVKD. This CDR3 is 18 amino acids long. Deletions cut 3 bases from V and 0 bases from J, with 14 bases between. The chain's CDR3 is CATSDSSTDFSGANVLTF. The CDR3 coding sequence is TGTGCCACCAGTGATAGTTCGACAGACTTCTCTGGGGCCAACGTCCTGACTTTC.

V and J are TRBV18 and TRBJ2-7; 7 bases are shared with TRBD2. This CDR3 is 15 amino acids long. J gave up 2 bases and V 2 bases, and 6 bases lay outside the gene matches. Germline V gives CDR1 KGHSH, CDR2 LQKENI. The CDR3 DNA sequence: TGTGCCAGCTCACCAGAGGCGGGAGCTCCCTACGAGCAGTACTTC. Its translation: CASSPEAGAPYEQYF.

This clonotype appeared many times. The chain carries TRBV29-1 and TRBJ2-2; D might be TRBD2 (7 bases). CDR3 length: 19 amino acids. Germline values: CDR1 SQVTM, CDR2 ANQGSEA. Trimming took 4 bases from V and 3 from J, leaving 27 bases between them. In nucleotides, the CDR3 is TGCAGCGTTGGTTCGGAACCAGGACTAGGGGGAGTTGACACCGGGGAGCTGTTTTTT. It encodes CSVGSEPGLGGVDTGELFF.

This chain uses TRBV12-3 or TRBV12-4 with TRBJ2-2; D perhaps matches TRBD1 (6 bases). Deletions cut 5 bases from V and 4 bases from J, with 14 bases between. The CDR3 totals 15 residues. The CDR3 nucleotides are TGTGCCAGCAGTCCGGGGACATTCGGCACCGGGGAGCTGTTTTTT. Protein product: CASSPGTFGTGELFF.

In this sample, this clonotype turned up many times. The V and J genes are TRBV14 and TRBJ2-7; either TRBD1 or TRBD2 may fit D (6 bases each). The CDR3 sequence is 16 residues long. Germline CDR1 is SGHDN and CDR2 is FVKESK. V was clipped by 1 base and J by 4 bases, with 17 bases between them. The CDR3: CASSQGGGPLWYEQYF. The CDR3 DNA is TGTGCCAGCAGCCAAGGAGGGGGGCCGTTGTGGTACGAGCAGTACTTC. The full variable domain, with the rest looked up from reference TRBV14 and TRBJ2-7, is EAGVTQFPSHSVIEKGQTVTLRCDPISGHDNLYWYRRVMGKEIKFLLHFVKESKQDESGMPNNRFLAERTGGTYSTLKVQPAELEDSGVYFCASSQGGGPLWYEQYFGPGTRLTVT.

This clonotype was recorded at least ten times. The V call is TRBV4-3, the J call TRBJ1-4, with D tentatively TRBD1 (5 bases). Germline CDR1 and CDR2: LGHNA and YSLEER. Trimming left V 5 bases short and J 3 bases short, with 13 bases between. The CDR3 runs to 15 residues. The CDR3 DNA follows: TGCGCCAGCAGCACTCGCGACAGTCCTAATGAAAAACTGTTTTTT. Translating it yields CASSTRDSPNEKLFF.

In its sample, this clonotype was seen a few times. The V gene is TRBV4-3, the J gene TRBJ2-7, with no clear D. Trimming pared 0 bases from V and 2 bases from J, leaving 8 bases between. The germline V gene has CDR1 LGHNA and CDR2 YSLEER. CDR3 length equals 14 residues. CDR3 DNA sequence: TGCGCCAGCAGCCAAGAGGGCAGCACCTACGAGCAGTACTTC. Translated, it gives CASSQEGSTYEQYF.

This clonotype occurred a few times. The gene calls are TRBV6-1 and TRBJ1-1, with D perhaps matching TRBD1 (6 bases). Trimming took 8 bases from V and 1 from J, leaving 17 bases between them. The V gene's germline CDR1 is MNHNS and CDR2 SASEGT. The CDR3 loop spans 15 amino acids. CDR3 nucleotide sequence: TGTGCCAGCCAACTTACCGGGGGGGCGAACACTGAAGCTTTCTTT. Its translation is CASQLTGGANTEAFF.

This clonotype was recorded once. The J gene is TRBJ2-7, the V gene TRBV27; D is unclear. The CDR3 extends over 14 amino acids. Trimming left V 5 bases short and J 6 bases short, with 17 bases between. CDR1 MNHEY and CDR2 SMNVEV come from the germline V gene (reference sequence). The CDR3 sequence is CASSVLETAGEQYF. CDR3 DNA: TGTGCCAGCAGTGTGTTGGAGACCGCCGGCGAGCAGTACTTC.

This clonotype was found many times. This chain links TRBV13 with TRBJ1-4, with 9 bases lining up with TRBD1. Germline lookup yields CDR1 PRHDT and CDR2 FYEKMQ (reference sequence). The junction had 9 bases not matched to a gene; V was cut back by 6 bases and J by 4 bases. The CDR3 length is 16 residues. The CDR3 nucleotides are TGTGCCAGCAGATCTCGACAGGGGGATTTTAATGAAAAACTGTTTTTT. Protein: CASRSRQGDFNEKLFF.

This clonotype was recorded at least ten times. The chain links TRBV10-3 to TRBJ2-7, with D possibly being TRBD2 (6 bases). Germline-derived CDR1 and CDR2 are ENHRY and SYGVKD. There are 12 residues in the CDR3. Trimming shortened V by 10 bases and J by 3 bases, and 13 bases separated the two germline ends. Written as DNA, the CDR3 is TGTGCCACAAAGGAGGGAGACTACGAGCAGTACTTC. Protein product: CATKEGDYEQYF.

The sample holds a few counts of this clonotype. The genes are TRBV7-2 and TRBJ2-2, with 12 bases matching TRBD2. Germline V gene sequence: CDR1 SGHTA, CDR2 FQGNSA. The CDR3 covers 17 residues. The trim removed 2 bases at V and 3 bases at J, leaving 4 bases unmatched. The DNA for the CDR3 is TGTGCCAGCAGCTTATGGGCTAGCGGGGGGGACACCGGGGAGCTGTTTTTT. Its protein is CASSLWASGGDTGELFF.